The source of this T cell receptor (beta chain) is a study of cytomegalovirus exposure and HLA in healthy donors. Study-wide points: Later genetic work tied a missense DCLRE1C variant to beta-chain V and J trimming. Another analysis was done later, and it associated roughly 15,000 TCR beta sequences with HLA alleles at 0.05 false discovery rate.

Details on this clone: Antigen unknown.

Germline CDR1 reads SGHNT; CDR2 reads YYREEE (reference sequence). Trimming pared 5 bases from V and 1 base from J, leaving 5 bases between. The CDR3 sequence is 12 residues long. PCR involved 60 Vbeta and 13 Jbeta primers. Data came from immunoSEQ multiplex PCR; TCRdb stores just in-frame clones and leaves some out. The table gives about 110,000 clones; the top ten clones make up 0.59% of it. Sequenced input: PBMCs. The TCR comes from a man aged 50-59 years in good health and CMV-seronegative. This chain connects TRBV5-4 to TRBJ2-3, with unresolved D. This chain's CDR3 is CASRRGTDTQYF. As DNA, the CDR3 is TGTGCCAGCAGACGAGGCACAGATACGCAGTATTTT.